The clone carrying this T cell receptor beta chain was seen a single time. Its target is not known. The data were taken from a study of cytomegalovirus exposure and HLA in healthy donors. Although they were nominally healthy when sampled, donors likely had unrecorded immune exposures. Primers included in the PCR were 60 Vbeta and 13 Jbeta primers. Here immunoSEQ multiplex PCR was the method, and the copy in TCRdb shows in-frame clones only, minus some. This table holds 180,000 or so clones, 82% found once. Findings of the study overall: Some segments of the V type, notably TRBV6-2 and TRBV6-3, were excluded as indistinguishable.

Germline V gives CDR1 SEHNR, CDR2 FQNEAQ (reference sequence). The V end lost 5 bases, the J end lost 0 bases, and 8 bases lay between the germline ends. The CDR3 is made up of 15 amino acids. This clonotype was sampled from a boy younger than 10 in good health and CMV-seronegative. Source material: PBMCs. V and J are TRBV7-9 and TRBJ2-6; no definite D call. The CDR3 nucleotides are TGTGCCAGCAGCCCACAGCTCTCTGGGGCCAACGTCCTGACTTTC. Translating gives CASSPQLSGANVLTF.